The 23 T cell receptor beta chains below all came from one sample that was sequenced in a study of blood T cell repertoires in COVID-19. Profiling relied on immunoSEQ multiplex PCR, and the TCRdb table lists in-frame clones only, not all of them. This table has roughly 310,000 clones, approximately 87% appearing once. The sequenced material came from peripheral blood. The receptors here all came from a woman in her twenties or thirties with COVID-19, enrolled during active disease.

The chain has TRBV3-1 (or the pseudogene TRBV3-2) and TRBJ2-7; no clear D gene. This CDR3 comprises 13 residues. Germline CDR1 reads LGHDT; CDR2 reads YNNKEL (reference sequence). V lost 4 bases and J 7 bases, leaving 14 bases between the germline ends. CDR3 in DNA: TGTGCCAGCAGCCCCCGCCCCAACAGAGAGCAGTACTTC. Its translation is CASSPRPNREQYF.

A few counts support this clone. V and J are TRBV2 and TRBJ1-1; 9 bases line up with TRBD1. This CDR3 comprises 15 residues. In germline, CDR1 is SNHLY, CDR2 FYNNEI. V lost 5 bases to trimming and J lost 3 bases; unmatched junction nucleotides: 7. The CDR3, as DNA: TGTGCCAGCAGTAGAACCACAGGGGGCCACACTGAAGCTTTCTTT. It encodes CASSRTTGGHTEAFF.

The chain recombines TRBV6-6 with TRBJ2-1; 11 bases are a match to TRBD2. The trim removed 6 bases at V and 7 bases at J, leaving 11 bases unmatched. Germline CDR1 and CDR2: MNHNY and SVGAGI (reference sequence). CDR3 length equals 16 residues. The CDR3 spells CASSQILAGGRNEQFF. In DNA form, the CDR3 reads TGTGCCAGCAGCCAAATCCTAGCGGGAGGTCGGAATGAGCAGTTCTTC.

This clone was observed once. This chain links TRBV5-1 with TRBJ2-7, with 9 bases lining up with TRBD1. The CDR3 covers 13 residues. J was trimmed by 2 bases and V by 5 bases; bases with no gene match: 2. Germline CDR1 and CDR2: SGHRS and YFSETQ. The CDR3 spells CASRRQGAYEQYF. As DNA, the CDR3 is TGCGCCAGCAGGAGACAGGGGGCCTACGAGCAGTACTTC. Full variable domain (rest looked up from reference TRBV5-1 and TRBJ2-7): KAGVTQTPRYLIKTRGQQVTLSCSPISGHRSVSWYQQTPGQGLQFLFEYFSETQRNKGNFPGRFSGRQFSNSRSEMNVSTLELGDSALYLCASRRQGAYEQYFGPGTRLTVT.

The chain combines TRBV29-1 with TRBJ2-7; 7 positions match TRBD2. The germline V gene has CDR1 SQVTM and CDR2 ANQGSEA. V was pared by 5 bases and J by 0 bases, with 7 bases of the junction left unmatched. The length of the CDR3 is 14 residues. The CDR3 DNA reads as TGCAGCGTTCAGGCTAGCGGAGTCTCCTACGAGCAGTACTTC. Translating gives CSVQASGVSYEQYF.

A single count supports this clone. This chain uses TRBV19 with TRBJ1-2; a possible D gene is TRBD1 (6 bases). Trimming cost V 6 bases and J 6 bases, with 14 bases left between them. CDR1 is LNHDA and CDR2 is SQIVND in the germline V gene (reference sequence). The CDR3 contains 13 residues. CDR3 nucleotides: TGTGCCAGTAGAGCAGCAGGGGCTAATGGCTACACCTTC. Its translation is CASRAAGANGYTF.

This chain joins TRBV2 and TRBJ1-1; D possibly corresponds to TRBD1 (6 bases). The CDR3 sequence is 14 residues long. Germline lookup yields CDR1 SNHLY and CDR2 FYNNEI. V was trimmed by 0 bases and J by 6 bases, leaving 11 bases between them. The CDR3 loop reads CASSEALSGAEAFF. The DNA of the CDR3 is TGTGCCAGCAGTGAAGCGCTTTCAGGGGCTGAAGCTTTCTTT.

The rearrangement uses TRBV6-2 or TRBV6-3 and TRBJ2-7; the match to TRBD1 covers 8 bases. V lost 4 bases and J lost 1; bases outside the gene matches: 15. The CDR3 loop spans 18 amino acids. Germline CDR1 reads MNHEY; CDR2 reads SVGEGT. CDR3 amino acids: CASSLTGASHQNSYEQYF. The DNA for the CDR3 is TGTGCCAGCAGTTTGACAGGGGCCAGCCATCAAAATTCCTACGAGCAGTACTTC.

A single count supports this clone. The chain joins TRBV7-2 to TRBJ1-1, with D hard to call. The CDR3 spans 16 residues. With 5 bases removed from V and 0 bases from J, the gap between germline ends came to 16 bases. Germline lookup yields CDR1 SGHTA and CDR2 FQGNSA. This CDR3 reads CASSPRANPMNTEAFF. Written as DNA, the CDR3 is TGTGCCAGCAGCCCCCGAGCTAACCCTATGAACACTGAAGCTTTCTTT.

The chain combines TRBV5-4 with TRBJ2-3; the D gene is possibly TRBD2 (6 bases). Trimming left V 4 bases short and J 3 bases short, with 24 bases between. This CDR3 has 18 residues. Per germline, CDR1 SGHNT and CDR2 YYREEE (reference sequence). The CDR3 loop is CASSAWVTGTRGTDTQYF. DNA for the CDR3: TGTGCCAGCAGCGCCTGGGTCACCGGGACCCGGGGGACAGATACGCAGTATTTT.

This chain links TRBV19 with TRBJ1-2; 8 bases fit TRBD1. Germline trimming cut 4 bases from V and 2 bases from J; bases unmatched to any gene: 6. The CDR3 is 15 residues long. The V gene's germline CDR1 is LNHDA and CDR2 SQIVND (reference sequence). The CDR3 sequence: CASSTWTGLNYGYTF. Written as DNA, the CDR3 is TGTGCCAGTAGTACCTGGACAGGGTTAAACTATGGCTACACCTTC.

The chain recombines TRBV28 with TRBJ2-7; 8 nucleotides line up with TRBD2. Germline assignment: CDR1 MDHEN and CDR2 SYDVKM. The CDR3 runs to 18 residues. With 6 bases clipped from V and 6 bases from J, the junction kept 22 bases outside the gene matches. DNA of the CDR3: TGTGCCAGCAGGGGGCAGGGGCTGAGCGGGACTAGTAGTACCGAGCAGTACTTC. Encoded protein: CASRGQGLSGTSSTEQYF.

A single count supports this clone. The chain employs TRBV5-1 and TRBJ1-6; 8 positions agree with TRBD1. The ends lost 1 base at V and 7 bases at J; junction bases unmatched: 4. The CDR3 runs to 15 residues. CDR1 SGHRS and CDR2 YFSETQ come from the germline V gene. CDR3 loop: CASSLSSGGNSPLHF. The CDR3 DNA sequence: TGCGCCAGCAGCTTGAGTTCAGGGGGCAATTCACCCCTCCACTTT.

V usage is TRBV30 and J usage is TRBJ2-7; the D gene is possibly TRBD1 (5 bases). The V end was cut by 4 bases, the J end by 0 bases, with 10 bases between. The CDR3 is 13 amino acids. The germline V gene encodes CDR1 GTSNPN and CDR2 SVGIG (reference sequence). The CDR3: CAWKQASSYEQYF. CDR3 DNA: TGTGCCTGGAAACAGGCGAGCTCCTACGAGCAGTACTTC.

The genes are TRBV6-5 and TRBJ1-5; a possible D gene is TRBD1 (5 bases). Trimming removed 4 bases from V and 9 bases from J, with 10 bases in between. The CDR3 has 12 amino acids. Germline-derived CDR1 and CDR2 are MNHEY and SVGAGI. As DNA, the CDR3 is TGTGCCAGCAGTTTCGCTCAGGGGCCCCAGCATTTT. It specifies CASSFAQGPQHF.

The chain links TRBV27 to TRBJ2-1; TRBD1 agrees at 10 bases. This CDR3 is built from 14 residues. The V gene end was trimmed by 6 bases and the J gene end by 4 bases; junction bases not matched to a gene: 3. Germline V gene lookup returns CDR1 MNHEY and CDR2 SMNVEV (reference sequence). The CDR3 DNA sequence: TGTGCCAGCAGGACAGGGGGCCGGTACAATGAGCAGTTCTTC. Translated: CASRTGGRYNEQFF.

J is TRBJ2-2 and V is TRBV15, with D unresolved. Per germline, CDR1 LNHNV and CDR2 YYDKDF (reference sequence). The CDR3 totals 15 residues. V was pared by 0 bases and J by 6 bases, with 11 bases between. The CDR3 loop reads CATSRDGQSSGELFF. Here the CDR3 DNA reads TGTGCCACCAGCAGAGATGGGCAGTCCTCCGGGGAGCTGTTTTTT.

This chain joins TRBV28 and TRBJ1-6; D gene uncertain. V was cut by 2 bases and J by 8 bases, with 10 bases left in between. CDR1 MDHEN and CDR2 SYDVKM come from the germline V gene. The CDR3 is 14 residues long. In nucleotides, the CDR3 is TGTGCCAGCAGTTTAACGACGGGTTATTCACCCCTCCACTTT. Residues: CASSLTTGYSPLHF. Looking up the rest from reference TRBV28 and TRBJ1-6 gives the full variable domain: DVKVTQSSRYLVKRTGEKVFLECVQDMDHENMFWYRQDPGLGLRLIYFSYDVKMKEKGDIPEGYSVSREKKERFSLILESASTNQTSMYLCASSLTTGYSPLHFGNGTRLTVT.

This chain joins TRBV7-8 and TRBJ2-3; D unclear. The CDR3 sequence is 13 residues long. Germline assignment: CDR1 SGHVS and CDR2 FQNEAQ. The ends were cut back, 9 bases at V and 5 bases at J, with 15 bases in the middle. CDR3 coding DNA: TGTGCCAGGGCATGGGCCATAATAGATACGCAGTATTTT. It translates to CARAWAIIDTQYF.

This chain connects TRBV7-2 to TRBJ1-1; D gene uncertain. The germline V gene has CDR1 SGHTA and CDR2 FQGNSA. Trimming removed 5 bases at V and 5 bases at J, with 18 bases between. This CDR3 spans 15 amino acids. For the CDR3, the DNA is TGTGCCAGCAGCGTAATGGGCCCCGGGGATACTGAAGCTTTCTTT. Its protein is CASSVMGPGDTEAFF.

The rearrangement joins TRBV5-1 to TRBJ1-1, with D possibly TRBD1 on 6 matching bases. CDR3 length equals 14 residues. Trimming cost V 4 bases and J 4 bases, with 14 bases left between them. Per the germline V gene, CDR1 is SGHRS and CDR2 is YFSETQ. CDR3: CASSPPQGRTEAFF. The CDR3 coding sequence is TGCGCCAGCAGCCCGCCACAGGGCCGCACTGAAGCTTTCTTT.

With regard to this clone: The sample holds other DNA sequences that translate to the same CDR3. The V gene is TRBV20-1, the J gene TRBJ1-2, with D perhaps matching TRBD1 (5 bases). The CDR3 covers 11 residues. Germline CDR1 DFQATT, CDR2 SNEGSKA (reference sequence). V shed 3 bases and J shed 4 bases, with 6 bases lying between them. CDR3 in DNA: TGCAGTGCTAGGGGGCTCTATGGCTACACCTTC. Protein sequence: CSARGLYGYTF.

The gene calls are TRBV18 and TRBJ2-3, with TRBD2 matching 8 bases. The V gene end was trimmed by 2 bases and the J gene end by 0 bases; junction bases not matched to a gene: 4. Germline values: CDR1 KGHSH, CDR2 LQKENI. This CDR3 comprises 16 residues. CDR3 region: CASSPRASGSTDTQYF. CDR3 bases: TGTGCCAGCTCACCAAGGGCTAGCGGGAGCACAGATACGCAGTATTTT.